These 29 T cell receptor beta chains were sequenced from one sample in a study of T cells in Graves' hyperthyroidism and ophthalmopathy. Amplification of TCR beta CDR3 regions used RNA as the template. HTBI primers drove first-round RT-PCR of the TCR CDR3. In TCRdb, the multiplex PCR reads were re-called with MiXCR into one record per CDR3 protein. The table lists roughly 600,000 distinct CDR3 sequences, around 13% of them singletons. The sequenced sample consisted of blood. Every receptor here comes from a woman aged 45-60 years with Graves' ophthalmopathy.

The sample holds many counts of this clonotype. The genes are TRBV3-1 and TRBJ1-2, with TRBD1 matching over 8 bases. V was clipped by 3 bases and J by 5 bases; unmatched bases: 17. Germline CDR1 reads LGHDT; CDR2 reads YNNKEL (reference sequence). The CDR3 is made up of 18 amino acids. The CDR3 DNA reads as TGTGCCAGCAGCCACCGAGAACAGGGGGATCATGCTGTATATGGCTACACCTTC. This translates into CASSHREQGDHAVYGYTF.

This clonotype was counted a single time. The chain links TRBV3-2 to TRBJ2-7; TRBD2 is the table's D call and was not checked against the DNA. TRBV3-2 represents a pseudogene. The CDR3 runs 15 residues. The CDR3, as DNA: TGTGCCAGCCGGTCGGGACTAGCGGGATCTTACGAGCAGTACTTC. The encoded protein is CASRSGLAGSYEQYF.

The gene calls are TRBV7-9 and TRBJ1-1, with a tentative D call TRBD1 (6 bases). This CDR3 region has 15 residues. CDR1 SEHNR and CDR2 FQNEAQ come from the germline V gene (reference sequence). Deletions cut 5 bases from V and 1 base from J, with 14 bases between. The CDR3 bases are TGTGCCAGCAGCACAGTACAGGGCAGGAACACTGAAGCTTTCTTT. Protein sequence: CASSTVQGRNTEAFF. Looking up the rest from reference TRBV7-9 and TRBJ1-1 gives the full variable domain: DTGVSQNPRHKITKRGQNVTFRCDPISEHNRLYWYRQTLGQGPEFLTYFQNEAQLEKSRLLSDRFSAERPKGSFSTLEIQRTEQGDSAMYLCASSTVQGRNTEAFFGQGTRLTVV.

This clonotype was seen at least ten times. The genes are TRBV6-1 and TRBJ1-2; D unresolved. CDR3 size: 15 residues. V lost 5 bases to trimming and J lost 4 bases, with 17 bases between them. CDR1 and CDR2 (germline): MNHNS, SASEGT. The CDR3 coding sequence is TGTGCCAGCAGTAATACCCCGGGCAGCATCTATGGCTACACCTTC. Its translation: CASSNTPGSIYGYTF.

This clonotype has at least ten counts. The chain is built from TRBV7-2 and TRBJ2-7; 8 positions match TRBD1. The V segment lost 4 bases and the J segment 4 bases; nucleotides outside the gene matches: 9. The CDR3 is 15 residues long. Germline V gene lookup returns CDR1 SGHTA and CDR2 FQGNSA. CDR3 in DNA: TGTGCCAGCAGCTCCGTCGGCAGGGGGCCTTACGAGCAGTACTTC. This sequence encodes CASSSVGRGPYEQYF.

This clonotype was seen at least ten times. V usage is TRBV7-9 and J usage is TRBJ2-1; D may match TRBD1 or TRBD2 (5 bases each). Trimming took off 1 base at V and 10 bases at J, with 8 bases between the two ends. Germline-derived CDR1 and CDR2 are SEHNR and FQNEAQ (reference sequence). The CDR3 has 12 residues. CDR3 amino acids: CASSLGGEEQFF. The CDR3 bases are TGTGCCAGCAGCTTAGGAGGGGAGGAGCAGTTCTTC.

The sample holds many counts of this clonotype. This rearrangement joins TRBV6-2 or TRBV6-3 to TRBJ2-7, with D maybe TRBD1 (5 bases). Trimming removed 5 bases at V and 0 bases at J, with 11 bases between. The germline CDR1 and CDR2 sequences are MNHEY and SVGEGT. CDR3 length equals 14 residues. CDR3 bases: TGTGCCAGCAGTCTCGACAGCTACTCCTACGAGCAGTACTTC. Its protein is CASSLDSYSYEQYF.

The genes are TRBV19 and TRBJ2-4; D remains unclear. Germline CDR1 LNHDA, CDR2 SQIVND (reference sequence). With 3 bases removed from V and 1 base from J, the gap between germline ends came to 19 bases. This CDR3 contains 18 residues. CDR3: CASSILWEPQRAKNIQYF. CDR3 nucleotides: TGTGCCAGTAGTATCTTGTGGGAACCTCAAAGGGCCAAAAACATTCAGTACTTC.

The sample holds many counts of this clonotype. This chain joins TRBV5-1 and TRBJ1-5; 8 bases line up with TRBD1. With 4 bases clipped from V and 1 base from J, the junction kept 7 bases outside the gene matches. The germline CDR1 and CDR2 sequences are SGHRS and YFSETQ. The CDR3 covers 16 residues. CDR3 bases: TGCGCCAGCAGCCTTGGGACAGGAGGGAGCAATCAGCCCCAGCATTTT. Its protein product is CASSLGTGGSNQPQHF.

This clonotype came up many times. This rearrangement joins TRBV12-3 or TRBV12-4 to TRBJ2-7; D assignment may be TRBD1 or TRBD2 (5 bases each). V was pared by 4 bases and J by 2 bases, with 12 bases between. The CDR3 spans 14 residues. The CDR3 DNA is TGTGCCAGCAGTTCCGGGGACGGAGCCTACGAGCAGTACTTC. Translated: CASSSGDGAYEQYF.

The chain joins TRBV19 to TRBJ1-1; maybe TRBD1 (6 bases). The CDR3 is 14 residues long. Per the germline V gene, CDR1 is LNHDA and CDR2 is SQIVND (reference sequence). V dropped 5 bases and J dropped 5 bases, with 15 bases sitting between them. CDR3: CASSEQGFGTEAFF. In DNA, the CDR3 is TGTGCCAGTAGTGAGCAGGGGTTTGGGACTGAAGCTTTCTTT. Supplemented by reference TRBV19 and TRBJ1-1, the full variable domain reads DGGITQSPKYLFRKEGQNVTLSCEQNLNHDAMYWYRQDPGQGLRLIYYSQIVNDFQKGDIAEGYSVSREKKESFPLTVTSAQKNPTAFYLCASSEQGFGTEAFFGQGTRLTVV.

This clonotype was detected a few times. This chain joins TRBV12-3 or TRBV12-4 and TRBJ1-5, with a weak D call TRBD1 (6 bases). The CDR3 contains 19 residues. Deletions cut 2 bases from V and 6 bases from J, with 26 bases between. CDR3 amino acids: CASSLFRWGGGNQIQPQHF. CDR3 sequence (DNA): TGTGCCAGCAGTTTATTCCGGTGGGGGGGCGGGAATCAAATTCAGCCCCAGCATTTT.

The V gene is TRBV12-3 or TRBV12-4, the J gene TRBJ1-5, with 9 bases lining up with TRBD1. The V segment lost 4 bases and the J segment 3 bases; nucleotides outside the gene matches: 7. The CDR3 runs to 16 residues. DNA for the CDR3: TGTGCCAGCAGTTCTGGCTGGACAGGGGTCAATCAGCCCCAGCATTTT. Translation: CASSSGWTGVNQPQHF.

This clonotype showed up just once. The V call is TRBV20-1, the J call TRBJ2-5; 9 bases are shared with TRBD2. Trimming took 0 bases from V and 3 from J; bases not matched to a gene: 5. The V gene's germline CDR1 is DFQATT and CDR2 SNEGSKA (reference sequence). CDR3 length: 15 residues. CDR3 protein: CSARDIAGGKETQYF. CDR3 DNA: TGCAGTGCTAGAGATATTGCGGGAGGGAAAGAGACCCAGTACTTC.

The rearrangement uses TRBV6-2 or TRBV6-3 and TRBJ2-2, with 10 bases identical to TRBD1. The CDR3 sequence is 13 residues long. Germline lookup yields CDR1 MNHEY and CDR2 SVGEGT. Trimming cost V 11 bases and J 5 bases; bases outside gene matches: 5. In nucleotides, the CDR3 is TGTGCCGGACAGGGGGTTCGTACCGGGGAGCTGTTTTTT. This gives the protein CAGQGVRTGELFF.

This clonotype was observed a handful of times. The chain couples TRBV4-1 to TRBJ2-7; TRBD1 is a possible D gene (6 bases). Trimming left V 1 base short and J 3 bases short, with 13 bases between. Germline-derived CDR1 and CDR2 are MGHRA and YSYEKL. This CDR3 spans 15 amino acids. CDR3 DNA sequence: TGCGCCAGCAGCCAAGGTAACAGGGTAGGCTACGAGCAGTACTTC. This codes for CASSQGNRVGYEQYF.

There are many counts of this clonotype. V usage is TRBV7-9 and J usage is TRBJ2-1; 12 positions match TRBD2. Germline CDR1 reads SEHNR; CDR2 reads FQNEAQ (reference sequence). With V trimmed by 4 bases and J by 6 bases, 7 bases remained unmatched. The CDR3 loop spans 16 amino acids. CDR3 loop: CASSSSGTSGFNEQFF. For the CDR3, the DNA is TGTGCCAGCAGCTCCTCCGGGACTAGCGGGTTCAATGAGCAGTTCTTC.

The V call is TRBV27, the J call TRBJ1-3; a possible D gene is TRBD1 (5 bases). Germline CDR1 and CDR2: MNHEY and SMNVEV (reference sequence). Trimming stripped 5 bases from V and 1 base from J, with 15 bases between. This CDR3 region has 16 residues. Here the CDR3 reads CASSRPVKGSGNTIYF. CDR3 nucleotide sequence: TGTGCCAGCAGTCGACCTGTGAAGGGGTCTGGAAACACCATATATTTT.

There are many counts of this clonotype. The rearrangement uses TRBV7-9 and TRBJ1-3, with a tentative D call TRBD1 (6 bases). Trimming stripped 5 bases from V and 4 bases from J, with 9 bases between. The CDR3 consists of 13 residues. From germline, CDR1 is SEHNR and CDR2 FQNEAQ (reference sequence). The DNA for the CDR3 is TGTGCCAGCAGCGGGGGGCTCGGAAACACCATATATTTT. Translated: CASSGGLGNTIYF. Full variable domain (rest looked up from reference TRBV7-9 and TRBJ1-3): DTGVSQNPRHKITKRGQNVTFRCDPISEHNRLYWYRQTLGQGPEFLTYFQNEAQLEKSRLLSDRFSAERPKGSFSTLEIQRTEQGDSAMYLCASSGGLGNTIYFGEGSWLTVV.

Comment on this clonotype: This may arise from a read error, as a much more abundant clone is one base away. J is TRBJ2-3 and V is TRBV7-2; possibly TRBD2 for D (6 bases). V lost 1 base and J lost 2, with 19 bases in between. The germline gives CDR1 SGHTA, CDR2 FQGNSA. The CDR3 runs 18 residues. For the CDR3, the DNA is TGTGCCAGCAGCTTAGTGTCTAGCGAGAGTCACCCCACAGATACGCAGTATTTT. Translated: CASSLVSSESHPTDTQYF.

The chain recombines TRBV9 with TRBJ2-5, with 11 bases fitting TRBD2. V lost 2 bases and J lost 1; bases outside the gene matches: 4. The CDR3 length is 16 residues. CDR1 is SGDLS and CDR2 is YYNGEE in the germline V gene. CDR3 sequence: CASSVTLAGGQETQYF. The CDR3 region has the DNA TGTGCCAGCAGCGTCACTCTAGCGGGAGGCCAAGAGACCCAGTACTTC. Using reference TRBV9 and TRBJ2-5 for the parts outside the CDR3, the full variable domain is DSGVTQTPKHLITATGQRVTLRCSPRSGDLSVYWYQQSLDQGLQFLIQYYNGEERAKGNILERFSAQQFPDLHSELNLSSLELGDSALYFCASSVTLAGGQETQYFGPGTRLLVL.

The chain couples TRBV11-1 to TRBJ2-3, with 12 bases fitting TRBD2. The trim removed 4 bases at V and 7 bases at J, leaving 9 bases unmatched. This CDR3 is 16 amino acids long. Germline CDR1 SGHAT, CDR2 FQDESV (reference sequence). The CDR3 protein is CASSSDLAGGGNTQYF. The CDR3 DNA is TGTGCCAGCAGCTCCGATCTAGCGGGAGGGGGTAATACGCAGTATTTT.

The V and J genes are TRBV29-1 and TRBJ2-2; TRBD1 aligns across 9 bases. The J segment lost 3 bases and the V segment lost 5 bases, leaving 4 bases of the junction unmatched. CDR3 length: 14 amino acids. Germline CDR1 is SQVTM and CDR2 is ANQGSEA. CDR3 loop: CSVPGTGHTGELFF. CDR3 nucleotides: TGCAGCGTTCCCGGGACAGGGCACACCGGGGAGCTGTTTTTT.

This chain links TRBV20-1 with TRBJ2-7, with 13 bases lining up with TRBD2. After removal of 5 bases from V and 2 bases from J, the junction contained 6 bases not matched to a gene. Germline CDR1 is DFQATT and CDR2 is SNEGSKA (reference sequence). The CDR3 runs to 15 residues. The CDR3 sequence: CSAERTSGSTYEQYF. CDR3 nucleotide sequence: TGCAGTGCTGAAAGGACTAGCGGGAGCACCTACGAGCAGTACTTC.

This clonotype was recorded many times. The chain couples TRBV7-2 to TRBJ2-3; 7 bases align to TRBD2. Germline V lookup: CDR1 SGHTA, CDR2 FQGNSA. Trimming cost V 5 bases and J 0 bases; bases outside gene matches: 8. CDR3 length: 16 amino acids. For the CDR3, the DNA is TGTGCCAGCAGCCCGACTAGCCCAATGAGCACAGATACGCAGTATTTT. As protein: CASSPTSPMSTDTQYF.

This clonotype has ten or more counts. The rearrangement joins TRBV5-6 to TRBJ2-7; the match to TRBD2 covers 7 bases. Germline V gene lookup returns CDR1 SGHDT and CDR2 YYEEEE. The CDR3 length is 14 residues. The J segment lost 4 bases and the V segment lost 1 base, leaving 5 bases of the junction unmatched. For the CDR3, the DNA is TGTGCCAGCAGCTTGCCCGCGGGAGAGTACGAGCAGTACTTC. Its protein product is CASSLPAGEYEQYF.

This clonotype was counted many times. The chain recombines TRBV20-1 with TRBJ2-7, with 12 bases that match TRBD2. CDR3 length: 14 residues. CDR1 is DFQATT, CDR2 SNEGSKA, per germline (reference sequence). V gave up 5 bases and J gave up 4 bases; unmatched junction bases: 6. CDR3 in DNA: TGCAGTGCTCCGCTAGCGGGAGGGCCTTACGAGCAGTACTTC. Residues: CSAPLAGGPYEQYF.

This clonotype was recorded many times. The chain has TRBV5-1 and TRBJ2-1; TRBD2 matches at 11 bases. CDR3 length: 21 amino acids. Germline values: CDR1 SGHRS, CDR2 YFSETQ. Unmatched junction bases numbered 25, after V lost 2 bases and J lost 9 bases. The DNA for the CDR3 is TGCGCCAGCAGCTTTAACCGTTTCGGGACTAGCGGAGGGGTGAGGGCGGGTGAGCAGTTCTTC. Its protein is CASSFNRFGTSGGVRAGEQFF. The whole variable domain, filled in from reference TRBV5-1 and TRBJ2-1, reads KAGVTQTPRYLIKTRGQQVTLSCSPISGHRSVSWYQQTPGQGLQFLFEYFSETQRNKGNFPGRFSGRQFSNSRSEMNVSTLELGDSALYLCASSFNRFGTSGGVRAGEQFFGPGTRLTVL.

The sample holds many counts of this clonotype. J is TRBJ2-7 and V is TRBV6-2 or TRBV6-3, with 13 positions matching TRBD2. Germline V CDR1 and CDR2: MNHEY, SVGEGT. Unmatched junction bases numbered 13, after V lost 5 bases and J lost 3 bases. The CDR3 extends over 18 amino acids. CDR3 nucleotides: TGTGCCAGCAGTAGACCGGGACTAGCGGGAAACCACAACTACGAGCAGTACTTC. Protein: CASSRPGLAGNHNYEQYF.